This is a list of T cell receptor beta chains from one sample in a study of cytomegalovirus exposure and HLA in healthy donors. This table comes from immunoSEQ multiplex PCR, and its TCRdb copy is limited to in-frame clones, with some not included. Here the sample table reports about 72,000 clones. Sequenced: PBMCs. These receptors were obtained from a middle-aged man in good health and CMV-seronegative. The CDR3 runs from the conserved cysteine through the conserved F or W.

j_gene,v_gene,CDR3aa
TRBJ1-5,TRBV27,CASSLQGGSNQPQHF
TRBJ2-1,TRBV4-1,CASSQVPPGTSFNEQFF
TRBJ2-1,TRBV9,CASSLRGGATGTGLGNEQFF
TRBJ1-4,TRBV19,CASSITGGSGEKLFF
TRBJ2-7,TRBV7-2,CASSPSGGSYEQYF
TRBJ1-1,TRBV9,CASSRTTLNTEAFF
TRBJ1-4,TRBV19,CASKRSNSATNEKLFF
TRBJ2-7,TRBV5-1,CASSLGGRSLSEQYF
TRBJ1-2,TRBV7-9,CASSLGAANYGYTF
TRBJ1-4,TRBV7-9,CASSRDSQGGKLFF
TRBJ1-1,TRBV5-1,CASSFTTGTGTEAFF
TRBJ2-1,TRBV11-2,CASSLGLAGGEQFF